Listed below are T cell receptor beta chains from one sample, sequenced in a study of post-analysis software for immune sequencing data. One entry per CDR3 protein results from TCRdb running MiXCR on the PCR reads. The sample includes hundreds of thousands of distinct CDR3 sequences, roughly 47% of them seen just once. Source material: blood. Receptors were obtained from a girl aged 10 to 17 with multiple sclerosis. Both conserved end residues are part of each CDR3. The order of the fields is J gene, clone size, D gene, V gene, CDR3 DNA, CDR3 protein. The D gene is left open where the match is weak. Some rows mark clone size as missing; the rest say once, few, many or name a class of expanded clone.

>TRBJ2-5|NA|TRBD2|TRBV6-6
TGTGCCAGCAGTCGTACTAGCGGGGGGGGAGAGACCCAGTACTTC
CASSRTSGGGETQYF
>TRBJ1-1|few|NA|TRBV10-3
TGTGCCATTAGTCTCCGGGGGATGAACACTGAAGCTTTCTTT
CAISLRGMNTEAFF
>TRBJ2-1|NA|TRBD2|TRBV25-1
TGTGCCAGCAGTGAATTGGGGTCGGGACTAGCAGACAATGAGCAGTTCTTC
CASSELGSGLADNEQFF
>TRBJ2-7|once|NA|TRBV7-8
TGTGCCAGCAGCTTAAGGGGGGCGGGGGCCTACGAGCAGTACTTC
CASSLRGAGAYEQYF
>TRBJ1-2|few|NA|TRBV20-1
TGCAGTGCTAGAGAGTGGGGTGAGACAGCTAACTATGGCTACACCTTC
CSAREWGETANYGYTF
>TRBJ1-2|NA|TRBD1|TRBV12-3/TRBV12-4
TGTGCCAGCAGCCCCGGGACAGGGAACCTTATTAACTATGGCTACACCTTC
CASSPGTGNLINYGYTF
>TRBJ2-3|NA|TRBD2|TRBV11-3
TGTGCCAGCAGCAGTTACAGCGGGAGGGTACAAGATACGCAGTATTTT
CASSSYSGRVQDTQYF
>TRBJ2-1|NA|NA|TRBV20-1
TGCAGTGCTAAAAACAACCGGGTGAATGAGCAGTTCTTC
CSAKNNRVNEQFF
>TRBJ2-4|NA|TRBD1|TRBV29-1
TGCAGCGTCCAGGAGGGACAGGGGAGAAACCAGTACTTC
CSVQEGQGRNQYF
>TRBJ1-2|NA|NA|TRBV10-3
TGTGCCATCAGTGAGGGAGTGGTTACCAACTATGGCTACACCTTC
CAISEGVVTNYGYTF
>TRBJ2-3|NA|TRBD2|TRBV20-1
TGCAGTGCTCCCATACTAGCGGGAGCTCCAGATACGCAGTATTTT
CSAPILAGAPDTQYF
>TRBJ1-2|NA|TRBD1|TRBV12-3/TRBV12-4
TGTGCCAGCAGTTTAACAGGGGGCGTTCACTATGGCTACACCTTC
CASSLTGGVHYGYTF
>TRBJ2-1|few|NA|TRBV11-3
TGTGCCAGCAGCGTGTCAGTGAACAATGAGCAGTTCTTC
CASSVSVNNEQFF
>TRBJ2-1|NA|NA|TRBV5-1
TGCGCCAGCAGCCCGAGGGTGCAGGGCGAGAATATCGATGAGCAGTTCTTC
CASSPRVQGENIDEQFF
>TRBJ1-2|once|TRBD1|TRBV12-3/TRBV12-4
TGTGCCAGCACGGGACAGGGGGCGCGAGGCTACACCTTC
CASTGQGARGYTF
>TRBJ2-5|few|NA|TRBV7-9
TGTGCCAGCAGCCCCGGACGGGTTTGGTGGGAGCAGTACTTC
CASSPGRVWWEQYF
>TRBJ1-2|NA|NA|TRBV7-2
TGTGCCAGCAGCCCGCCCCTCTGGGCCCGGGGGAACTATGGCTACACCTTC
CASSPPLWARGNYGYTF
>TRBJ2-4|NA|NA|TRBV7-2
TGTGCCAGCAGCTTAGCGCCCCTGACCAGTTTAGCCAAAAACATTCAGTACTTC
CASSLAPLTSLAKNIQYF
>TRBJ2-5|NA|NA|TRBV7-2
TGTGCCAGCAGCCCTTGGACAGGGACTATTACCTCGGAGCAGTACTTC
CASSPWTGTITSEQYF
>TRBJ2-7|NA|NA|TRBV5-1
TGCGCCAGCAGCAGAGGCAGAGGACAGAGGGCTTATAATTACGAGCAGTACTTC
CASSRGRGQRAYNYEQYF
>TRBJ1-1|NA|NA|TRBV29-1
TGCAGCGTTGCTCCCCTTCGAGGGAAAACTGAAGCTTTCTTT
CSVAPLRGKTEAFF
>TRBJ2-1|few|NA|TRBV10-1
TGCGCCAGCAGTGAGTCCTGGTTTAGCGATGAGCAGTTCTTC
CASSESWFSDEQFF
>TRBJ2-1|few|TRBD2|TRBV7-9
TGTGCCAGCAGCGGAGCGGGAGGTTCCTACAATGAGCAGTTCTTC
CASSGAGGSYNEQFF
>TRBJ2-2|few|TRBD1|TRBV29-1
TGCAGCGCTGTGGGACAGGGGGCCGGGGAGCTGTTTTTT
CSAVGQGAGELFF
>TRBJ1-2|NA|NA|TRBV5-1
TGCGCCAGCAGCCCCAAGACCATCCCAAAAGAGCCATATGGCTACACCTTC
CASSPKTIPKEPYGYTF
>TRBJ1-2|NA|NA|TRBV29-1
TGCAGCGTCGCCCCGGGACTTAGACGCGACTATGGCTACACCTTC
CSVAPGLRRDYGYTF
>TRBJ2-1|NA|NA|TRBV5-1
TGCGCCAGCAGCTTGTATCCTGGTAATGAGCAGTTCTTC
CASSLYPGNEQFF
>TRBJ2-5|NA|NA|TRBV5-1
TGCGCCAGCAGCGCCCAAGAGACCCAGCACTTC
CASSAQETQHF
>TRBJ2-5|few|NA|TRBV7-2
TGTGCCAGCAGCTTAAAACCAGGTTGGGGGGAGACCCAGTACTTC
CASSLKPGWGETQYF